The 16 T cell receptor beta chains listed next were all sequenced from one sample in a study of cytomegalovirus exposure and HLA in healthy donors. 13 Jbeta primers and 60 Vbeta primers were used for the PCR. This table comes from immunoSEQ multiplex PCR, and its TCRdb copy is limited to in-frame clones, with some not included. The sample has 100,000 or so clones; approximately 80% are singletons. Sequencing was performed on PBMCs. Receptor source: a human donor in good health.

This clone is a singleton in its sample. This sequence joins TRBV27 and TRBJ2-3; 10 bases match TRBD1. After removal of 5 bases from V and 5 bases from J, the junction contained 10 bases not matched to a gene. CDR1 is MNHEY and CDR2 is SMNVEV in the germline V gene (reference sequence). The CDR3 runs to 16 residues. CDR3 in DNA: TGTGCCAGCAGTCTCCGGGACAGGGGTATAATAGATACGCAGTATTTT. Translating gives CASSLRDRGIIDTQYF.

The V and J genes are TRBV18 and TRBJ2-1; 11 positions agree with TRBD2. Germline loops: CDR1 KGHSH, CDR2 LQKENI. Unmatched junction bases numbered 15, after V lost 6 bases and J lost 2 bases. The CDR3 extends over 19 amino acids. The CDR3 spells CASSPSVASGGLTYNEQFF. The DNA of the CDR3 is TGTGCCAGCTCCCCCAGTGTTGCTAGCGGGGGGTTGACCTACAATGAGCAGTTCTTC.

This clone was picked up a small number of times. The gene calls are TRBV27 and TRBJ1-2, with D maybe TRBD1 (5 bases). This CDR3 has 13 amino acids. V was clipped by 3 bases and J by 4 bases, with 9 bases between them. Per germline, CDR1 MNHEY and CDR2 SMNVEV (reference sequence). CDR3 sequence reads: CASSFGGTYGYTF. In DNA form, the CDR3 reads TGTGCCAGCAGTTTCGGGGGGACCTATGGCTACACCTTC.

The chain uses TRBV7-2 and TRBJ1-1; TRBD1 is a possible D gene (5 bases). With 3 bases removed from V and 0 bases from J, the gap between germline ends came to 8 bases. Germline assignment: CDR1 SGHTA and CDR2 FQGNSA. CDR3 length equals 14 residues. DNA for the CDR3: TGTGCCAGCAGCTTGGACAATATGAACACTGAAGCTTTCTTT. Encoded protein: CASSLDNMNTEAFF.

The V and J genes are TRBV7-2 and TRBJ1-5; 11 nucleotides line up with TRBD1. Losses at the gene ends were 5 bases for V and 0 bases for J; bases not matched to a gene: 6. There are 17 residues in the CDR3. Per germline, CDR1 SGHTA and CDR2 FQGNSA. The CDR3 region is CASSPGTGGLSNQPQHF. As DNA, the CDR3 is TGTGCCAGCAGCCCTGGGACAGGGGGACTTAGCAATCAGCCCCAGCATTTT. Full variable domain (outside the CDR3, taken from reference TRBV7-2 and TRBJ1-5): GAGVSQSPSNKVTEKGKDVELRCDPISGHTALYWYRQSLGQGLEFLIYFQGNSAPDKSGLPSDRFSAERTGGSVSTLTIQRTQQEDSAVYLCASSPGTGGLSNQPQHFGDGTRLSIL.

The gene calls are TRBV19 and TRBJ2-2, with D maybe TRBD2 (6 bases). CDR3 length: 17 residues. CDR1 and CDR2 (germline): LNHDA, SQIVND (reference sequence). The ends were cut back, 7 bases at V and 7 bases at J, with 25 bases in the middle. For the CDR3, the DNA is TGTGCCAGTACCAAGGTGGGGGGTACCCCTGTTGTCGGGGAGCTGTTTTTT. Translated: CASTKVGGTPVVGELFF.

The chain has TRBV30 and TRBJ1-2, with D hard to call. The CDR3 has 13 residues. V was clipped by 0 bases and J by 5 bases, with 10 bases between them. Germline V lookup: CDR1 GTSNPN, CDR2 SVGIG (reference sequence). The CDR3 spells CAWSVYSTYGYTF. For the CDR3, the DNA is TGTGCCTGGAGTGTATACTCAACGTATGGCTACACCTTC.

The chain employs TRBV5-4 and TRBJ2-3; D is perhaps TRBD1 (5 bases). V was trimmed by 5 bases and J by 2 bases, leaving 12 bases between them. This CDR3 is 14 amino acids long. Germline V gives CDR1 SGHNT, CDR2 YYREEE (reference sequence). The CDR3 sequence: CASSFPRVTDTQYF. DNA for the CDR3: TGTGCCAGCAGTTTCCCCAGGGTCACAGATACGCAGTATTTT.

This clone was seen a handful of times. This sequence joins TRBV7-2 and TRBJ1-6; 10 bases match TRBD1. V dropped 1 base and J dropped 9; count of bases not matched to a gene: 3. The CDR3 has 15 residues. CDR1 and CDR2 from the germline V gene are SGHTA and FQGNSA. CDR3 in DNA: TGTGCCAGCAGCTTAGTATGGGACAGGGGTTCACCCCTCCACTTT. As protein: CASSLVWDRGSPLHF.

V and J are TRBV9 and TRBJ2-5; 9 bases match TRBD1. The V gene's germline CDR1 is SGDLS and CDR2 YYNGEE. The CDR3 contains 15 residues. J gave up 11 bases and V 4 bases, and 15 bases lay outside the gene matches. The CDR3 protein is CASSLYPGQGFEQYF. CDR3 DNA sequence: TGTGCCAGCAGCCTCTACCCGGGACAGGGCTTTGAGCAGTACTTC.

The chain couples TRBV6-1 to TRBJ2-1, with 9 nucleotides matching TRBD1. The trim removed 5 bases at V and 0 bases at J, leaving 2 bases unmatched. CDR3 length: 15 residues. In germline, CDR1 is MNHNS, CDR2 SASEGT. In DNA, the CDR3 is TGTGCCAGCAGTCAGGACAGGGGCTCCTACAATGAGCAGTTCTTC. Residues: CASSQDRGSYNEQFF.

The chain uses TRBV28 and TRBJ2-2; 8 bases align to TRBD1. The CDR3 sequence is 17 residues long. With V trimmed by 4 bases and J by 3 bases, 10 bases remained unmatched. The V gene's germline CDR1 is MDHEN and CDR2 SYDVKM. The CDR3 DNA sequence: TGTGCCAGCAGTTCCACCGGGACAGGTCTCCACACCGGGGAGCTGTTTTTT. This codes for CASSSTGTGLHTGELFF.

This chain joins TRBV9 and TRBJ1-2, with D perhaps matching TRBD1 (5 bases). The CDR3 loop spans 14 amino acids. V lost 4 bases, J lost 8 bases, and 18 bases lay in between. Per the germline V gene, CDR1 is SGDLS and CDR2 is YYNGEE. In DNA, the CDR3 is TGTGCCAGCAGCCCTACCTCAGGGATGGGAGGCTACACCTTC. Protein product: CASSPTSGMGGYTF.

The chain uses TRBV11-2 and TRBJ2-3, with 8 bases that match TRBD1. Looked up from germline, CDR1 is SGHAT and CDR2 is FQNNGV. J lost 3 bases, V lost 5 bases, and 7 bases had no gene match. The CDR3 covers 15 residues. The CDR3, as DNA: TGTGCCAGCAGCCTAAGGACAGGGAGGACAGATACGCAGTATTTT. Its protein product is CASSLRTGRTDTQYF.

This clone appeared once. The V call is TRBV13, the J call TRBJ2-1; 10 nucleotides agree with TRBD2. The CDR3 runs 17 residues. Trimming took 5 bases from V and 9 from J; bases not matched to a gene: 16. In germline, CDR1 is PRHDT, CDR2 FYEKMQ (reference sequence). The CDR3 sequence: CASSPPPSLAGVPEQFF. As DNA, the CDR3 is TGTGCCAGCAGCCCACCACCCTCTCTAGCGGGAGTTCCTGAGCAGTTCTTC.

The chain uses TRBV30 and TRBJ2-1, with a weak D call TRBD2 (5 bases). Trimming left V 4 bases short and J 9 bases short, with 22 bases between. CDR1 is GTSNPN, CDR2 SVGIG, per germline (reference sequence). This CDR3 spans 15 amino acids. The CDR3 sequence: CAWTPFSGNPSEQFF. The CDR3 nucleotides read TGTGCCTGGACCCCCTTTTCGGGGAACCCCAGTGAGCAGTTCTTC.